The 19 T cell receptor beta chains below were found in one sample sequenced in a study of T cell repertoires in cytomegalovirus infection. TCRdb used MiXCR to reprocess the reads, holding one entry per CDR3 protein. The data contain fewer than 900,000 distinct CDR3 sequences, roughly 29% of them singletons. These receptors' targets are unknown. This material consisted of cultured CD8+ T cells from PBMCs, taken from culture after CMV antigen stimulation. Receptors originate from a human donor in good health (CMV status not recorded). Some clones in this sample may be carry-over from other donors' samples.

On this clonotype itself: One base away lies a much larger clone, so this may be a sequencing read error. The chain recombines TRBV7-8 with TRBJ1-1; D is unresolved. V dropped 4 bases and J dropped 8 bases, with 17 bases sitting between them. CDR1 is SGHVS and CDR2 is FQNEAQ in the germline V gene. The CDR3 is 14 amino acids. The CDR3 coding sequence is TGTGCCAGCAGCTGCAAGCGGGGATCAGTCGAAGCTTTCTTT. As protein: CASSCKRGSVEAFF.

This clonotype was recorded at least ten times. The chain is built from TRBV7-8 and TRBJ2-1; D is uncertain. The CDR3 has 15 residues. Germline-derived CDR1 and CDR2 are SGHVS and FQNEAQ. V lost 5 bases to trimming and J lost 2 bases, with 13 bases between them. The CDR3 nucleotides read TGTGCCAGCAGCACCCCCCCAGGAACCTACAATGAGCAGTTCTTC. Translated, it gives CASSTPPGTYNEQFF.

This clonotype was detected only a few times. The CDR3 region is CASSQGGAFSYEQYF. CDR3 nucleotides: TGTGCCAGCAGCCAAGGGGGGGCCTTCTCCTACGAGCAGTACTTC. This sequence joins TRBV3-1 and TRBJ2-7; either TRBD1 or TRBD2 may fit D (6 bases each). The germline V and J ends were trimmed by 1 base and 0 bases, with 10 bases remaining between them. The CDR3 loop spans 15 amino acids. Germline assignment: CDR1 LGHDT and CDR2 YNNKEL (reference sequence).

The CDR3 loop is CASSTRDSRSYNEQFF. For the CDR3, the DNA is TGTGCCAGCAGCACCCGGGACAGCCGTTCCTACAATGAGCAGTTCTTC. The chain couples TRBV7-9 to TRBJ2-1, with 7 bases fitting TRBD1. V lost 5 bases to trimming and J lost 1 base; unmatched junction nucleotides: 8. The CDR3 totals 16 residues. CDR1 and CDR2 from the germline V gene are SEHNR and FQNEAQ (reference sequence).

As for this clonotype: Germline is not matched at one junction end, which may reflect a read error. The CDR3 loop is CASSQERQAYGYTF. The CDR3 DNA sequence: TGTGCCAGTAGCCAAGAGCGGCAGGCTTACGGCTACACCTTC. The chain carries TRBV3-1 and TRBJ1-2, with D unclear. The germline V gene encodes CDR1 LGHDT and CDR2 YNNKEL (reference sequence). CDR3 size: 14 residues.

This chain uses TRBV12-3 or TRBV12-4 with TRBJ1-2; tentative D call: TRBD1 (5 bases). Trimming stripped 6 bases from V and 3 bases from J, with 17 bases between. This CDR3 region has 15 residues. DNA of the CDR3: TGTGCCAGCAGGTCCGCGAGGGGTGGTGACTATGGCTACACCTTC. Translating it yields CASRSARGGDYGYTF.

V usage is TRBV7-9 and J usage is TRBJ1-2; D is unclear. Germline V lookup: CDR1 SEHNR, CDR2 FQNEAQ (reference sequence). The CDR3 sequence is 15 residues long. V was shortened by 1 base and J by 3 bases, with 12 bases between the two germline ends. The CDR3 bases are TGTGCCAGCAGCTTAGAGAGAGGACGGGACTATGGCTACACCTTC. Its translation is CASSLERGRDYGYTF.

This clonotype is a singleton in its sample. The rearrangement links TRBV28 to TRBJ2-1; no clear D. With 1 base removed from V and 7 bases from J, the gap between germline ends came to 11 bases. The CDR3 loop spans 14 amino acids. Germline V gives CDR1 MDHEN, CDR2 SYDVKM. The CDR3, as DNA: TGTGCCAGCAGTTTATCGGAGCGTTGGAATGAGCAGTTCTTC. Translation gives CASSLSERWNEQFF.

The sample holds a few counts of this clonotype. This chain connects TRBV2 to TRBJ1-5; TRBD1 aligns across 7 bases. V lost 7 bases to trimming and J lost 5 bases; unmatched junction nucleotides: 8. Germline V gene sequence: CDR1 SNHLY, CDR2 FYNNEI. CDR3 length: 14 residues. The CDR3 sequence: CASTEGRGDQPQHF. The DNA for the CDR3 is TGTGCCAGCACCGAAGGCAGGGGGGATCAGCCCCAGCATTTT. Variable domain in full (rest from reference TRBV2 and TRBJ1-5): EPEVTQTPSHQVTQMGQEVILRCVPISNHLYFYWYRQILGQKVEFLVSFYNNEISEKSEIFDDQFSVERPDGSNFTLKIRSTKLEDSAMYFCASTEGRGDQPQHFGDGTRLSIL.

This clonotype was recorded many times. The chain combines TRBV12-5 with TRBJ2-2; possibly TRBD1 or TRBD2 for D (6 bases each). Germline loops: CDR1 LGHNT, CDR2 FRNRAP. CDR3 length equals 16 residues. V gave up 6 bases and J gave up 3 bases, with 17 bases separating them. CDR3: CASGAQEGGHTGELFF. The CDR3 bases are TGTGCTAGTGGCGCCCAGGAGGGGGGTCACACCGGGGAGCTGTTTTTT. Full variable domain (rest looked up from reference TRBV12-5 and TRBJ2-2): DARVTQTPRHKVTEMGQEVTMRCQPILGHNTVFWYRQTMMQGLELLAYFRNRAPLDDSGMPKDRFSAEMPDATLATLKIQPSEPRDSAVYFCASGAQEGGHTGELFFGEGSRLTVL.

This clonotype was detected only a few times. The chain combines TRBV7-6 with TRBJ2-7; 12 bases are shared with TRBD1. The CDR3 consists of 14 residues. Germline values: CDR1 SGHVS, CDR2 FNYEAQ. V lost 4 bases, J lost 7 bases, and 5 bases stayed unmatched. CDR3 loop: CASSWGQGAEEQYF. The CDR3, as DNA: TGTGCCAGCAGCTGGGGACAGGGGGCGGAAGAGCAGTACTTC. The full variable domain, rest sourced from reference TRBV7-6 and TRBJ2-7, is GAGVSQSPRYKVTKRGQDVALRCDPISGHVSLYWYRQALGQGPEFLTYFNYEAQQDKSGLPNDRFSAERPEGSISTLTIQRTEQRDSAMYRCASSWGQGAEEQYFGPGTRLTVT.

This clonotype appeared a few times. The genes are TRBV27 and TRBJ2-7; 7 bases line up with TRBD1. J gave up 3 bases and V 2 bases, and 4 bases lay outside the gene matches. Germline CDR1 is MNHEY and CDR2 is SMNVEV (reference sequence). There are 14 residues in the CDR3. The CDR3 region has the DNA TGTGCCAGCAGTTTAGCCTCAGGGGGCTACGAGCAGTACGTC. Protein: CASSLASGGYEQYV.

This sequence joins TRBV6-8 and TRBJ2-3; 8 bases fit TRBD2. CDR1 is MNHGY and CDR2 is SAAAGT in the germline V gene. The CDR3 runs 16 residues. The J segment lost 2 bases and the V segment lost 4 bases, leaving 8 bases of the junction unmatched. Here the CDR3 reads CASSSPAGGTTDTQYF. The CDR3 nucleotides are TGTGCCAGCAGTTCCCCGGCGGGGGGAACCACAGATACGCAGTATTTT.

In this sample, this clonotype turned up a few times. The J gene is TRBJ1-1, the V gene TRBV12-3 or TRBV12-4; no reliable D call. CDR3 size: 11 residues. Trimming took off 2 bases at V and 8 bases at J, with 6 bases between the two ends. In DNA form, the CDR3 reads TGTGCCAGCAGTTTAAATTGGGAAGCTTTCTTT. This sequence encodes CASSLNWEAFF.

V is TRBV19 and J is TRBJ2-1, with D possibly TRBD1 on 6 matching bases. Trimming left V 6 bases short and J 7 bases short, with 22 bases between. The CDR3 consists of 16 residues. CDR1 is LNHDA, CDR2 SQIVND, per germline (reference sequence). The CDR3 region has the DNA TGTGCCAGTAGGCAGAACAGGGATAGTTGGTTGAATGAGCAGTTCTTC. Translating gives CASRQNRDSWLNEQFF.

This chain links TRBV5-6 with TRBJ2-7; 7 nucleotides line up with TRBD1. This CDR3 contains 12 residues. Germline V gives CDR1 SGHDT, CDR2 YYEEEE. The CDR3, as DNA: TGTGCCAGCAGCTTCTACAGGGGAGAGCCGTACGTC. This translates into CASSFYRGEPYV.

The rearrangement links TRBV6-2 or TRBV6-3 to TRBJ2-1; 7 bases match TRBD1. The germline V gene encodes CDR1 MNHEY and CDR2 SVGEGT. CDR3 length: 14 residues. Trimming cost V 7 bases and J 4 bases; bases outside gene matches: 7. For the CDR3, the DNA is TGTGCCAGCAAGTTAGACAGGGCATACAATGAGCAGTTCTTC. Amino acid sequence: CASKLDRAYNEQFF.

The chain combines TRBV27 with TRBJ1-2; 12 bases match TRBD1. Per germline, CDR1 MNHEY and CDR2 SMNVEV (reference sequence). The V gene end was trimmed by 6 bases and the J gene end by 7 bases; junction bases not matched to a gene: 12. The CDR3 sequence is 16 residues long. DNA of the CDR3: TGTGCCAGCAGCCCGGGATCCGGGACAGGGGGCTTTGGCTACACCTTC. This encodes CASSPGSGTGGFGYTF.

This clonotype was seen a handful of times. This sequence joins TRBV3-1 and TRBJ2-7; D ambiguous. This CDR3 contains 13 residues. Deletions cut 1 base from V and 4 bases from J, with 8 bases between. CDR1 is LGHDT, CDR2 YNNKEL, per germline (reference sequence). This CDR3 reads CASSQGLLYEQYV. In nucleotides, the CDR3 is TGTGCCAGCAGCCAAGGTCTTTTGTACGAGCAGTACGTC.